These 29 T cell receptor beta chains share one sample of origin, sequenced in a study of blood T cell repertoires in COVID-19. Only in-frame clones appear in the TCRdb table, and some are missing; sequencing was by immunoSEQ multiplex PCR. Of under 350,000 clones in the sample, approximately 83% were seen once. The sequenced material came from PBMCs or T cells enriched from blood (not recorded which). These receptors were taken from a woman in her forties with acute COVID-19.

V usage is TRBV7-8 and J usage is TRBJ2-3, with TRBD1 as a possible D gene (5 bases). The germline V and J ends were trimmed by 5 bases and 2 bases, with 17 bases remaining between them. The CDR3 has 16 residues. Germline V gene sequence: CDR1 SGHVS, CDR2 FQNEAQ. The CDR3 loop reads CASSLRQFSSTDTQYF. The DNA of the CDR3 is TGTGCCAGCAGCCTAAGACAGTTCTCTTCCACAGATACGCAGTATTTT.

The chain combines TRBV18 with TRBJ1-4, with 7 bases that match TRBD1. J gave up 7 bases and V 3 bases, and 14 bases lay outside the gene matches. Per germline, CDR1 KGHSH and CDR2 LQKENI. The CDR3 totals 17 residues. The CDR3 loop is CASSPGAGGAFFEKLFF. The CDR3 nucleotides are TGTGCCAGCTCACCCGGGGCAGGGGGAGCCTTTTTTGAAAAACTGTTTTTT.

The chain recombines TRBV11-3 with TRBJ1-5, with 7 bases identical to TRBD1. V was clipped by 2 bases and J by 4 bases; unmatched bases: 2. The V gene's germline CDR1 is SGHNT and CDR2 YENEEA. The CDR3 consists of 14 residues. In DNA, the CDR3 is TGTGCCAGCAGCTTACAGGGGGTTAATCAGCCCCAGCATTTT. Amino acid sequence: CASSLQGVNQPQHF. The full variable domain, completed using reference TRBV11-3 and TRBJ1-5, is EAGVVQSPRYKIIEKKQPVAFWCNPISGHNTLYWYLQNLGQGPELLIRYENEEAVDDSQLPKDRFSAERLKGVDSTLKIQPAELGDSAVYLCASSLQGVNQPQHFGDGTRLSIL.

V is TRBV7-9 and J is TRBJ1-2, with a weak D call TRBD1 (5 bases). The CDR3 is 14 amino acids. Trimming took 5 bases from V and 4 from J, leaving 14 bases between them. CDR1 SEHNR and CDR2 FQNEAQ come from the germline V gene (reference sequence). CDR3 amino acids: CASSPQGRSYGYTF. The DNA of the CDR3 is TGTGCCAGCAGCCCGCAGGGCCGCTCCTATGGCTACACCTTC.

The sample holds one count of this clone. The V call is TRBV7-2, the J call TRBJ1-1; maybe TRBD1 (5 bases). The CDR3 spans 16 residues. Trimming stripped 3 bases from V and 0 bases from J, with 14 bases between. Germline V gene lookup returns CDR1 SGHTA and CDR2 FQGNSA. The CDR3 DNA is TGTGCCAGCAGCTTTGGGGCAGGCAGAATGAACACTGAAGCTTTCTTT. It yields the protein CASSFGAGRMNTEAFF.

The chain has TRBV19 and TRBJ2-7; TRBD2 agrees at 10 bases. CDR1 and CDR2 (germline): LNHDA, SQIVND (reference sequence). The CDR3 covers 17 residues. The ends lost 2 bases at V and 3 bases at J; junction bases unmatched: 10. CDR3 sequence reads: CASSILLRTSGFYEQYF. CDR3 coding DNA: TGTGCCAGTAGTATATTGTTGCGGACTAGCGGCTTCTACGAGCAGTACTTC.

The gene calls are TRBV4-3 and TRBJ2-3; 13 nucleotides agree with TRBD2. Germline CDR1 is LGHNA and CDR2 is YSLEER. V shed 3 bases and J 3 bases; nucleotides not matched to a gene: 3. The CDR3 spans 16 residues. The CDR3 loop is CASSQGTSGMTDTQYF. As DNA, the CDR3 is TGCGCCAGCAGCCAGGGGACTAGCGGGATGACAGATACGCAGTATTTT.

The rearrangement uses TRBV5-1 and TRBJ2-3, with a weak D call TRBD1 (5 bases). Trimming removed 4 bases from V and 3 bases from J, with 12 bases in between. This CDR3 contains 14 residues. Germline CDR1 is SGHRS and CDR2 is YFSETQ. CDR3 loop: CASSVWGETDTQYF. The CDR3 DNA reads TGCGCCAGCAGCGTGTGGGGCGAGACAGATACGCAGTATTTT.

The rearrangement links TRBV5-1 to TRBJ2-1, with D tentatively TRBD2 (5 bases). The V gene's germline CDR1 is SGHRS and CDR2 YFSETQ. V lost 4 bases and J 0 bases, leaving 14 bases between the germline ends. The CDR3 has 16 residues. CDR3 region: CASSGGLLSSYNEQFF. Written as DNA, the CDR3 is TGCGCCAGCAGCGGAGGATTACTTAGCTCCTACAATGAGCAGTTCTTC.

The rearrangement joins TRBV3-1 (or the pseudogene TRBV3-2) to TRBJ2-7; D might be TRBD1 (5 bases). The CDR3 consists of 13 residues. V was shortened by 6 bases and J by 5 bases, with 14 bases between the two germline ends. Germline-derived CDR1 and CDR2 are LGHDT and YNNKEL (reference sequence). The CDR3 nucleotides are TGTGCCAGCAGACCTAAGCAGGGAAACGAGCAGTACTTC. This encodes CASRPKQGNEQYF.

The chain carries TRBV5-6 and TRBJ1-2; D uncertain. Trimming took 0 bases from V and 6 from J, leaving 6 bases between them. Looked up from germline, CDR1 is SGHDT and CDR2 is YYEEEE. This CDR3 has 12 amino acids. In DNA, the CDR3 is TGTGCCAGCAGCTTGGATCCGGATGGCTACACCTTC. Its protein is CASSLDPDGYTF.

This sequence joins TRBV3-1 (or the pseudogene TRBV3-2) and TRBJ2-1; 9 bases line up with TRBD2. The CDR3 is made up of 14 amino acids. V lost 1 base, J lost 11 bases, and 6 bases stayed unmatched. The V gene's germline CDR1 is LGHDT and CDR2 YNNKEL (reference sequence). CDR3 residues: CASSQGGGDSQQFF. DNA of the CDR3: TGTGCCAGCAGCCAAGGCGGGGGGGACAGTCAGCAGTTCTTC.

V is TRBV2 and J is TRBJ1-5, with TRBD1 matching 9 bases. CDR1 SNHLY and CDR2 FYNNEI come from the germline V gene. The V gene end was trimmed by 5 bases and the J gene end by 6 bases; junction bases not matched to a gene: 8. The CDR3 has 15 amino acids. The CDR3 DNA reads TGTGCCAGCAGTCGGGACAGGGTTCATAGTCAGCCCCAGCATTTT. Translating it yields CASSRDRVHSQPQHF.

The CDR3 region has the DNA TGTGCCAGCAGCTTCAGGCCGGGACAGGGTACCGACGAGCAGTACTTC. This sequence encodes CASSFRPGQGTDEQYF. The rearrangement links TRBV7-3 to TRBJ2-7, with 9 bases matching TRBD1. The CDR3 contains 16 residues. V trimming: 3 bases; J trimming: 5 bases; junction bases outside the gene matches: 11. The germline gives CDR1 SGHTA, CDR2 FQGTGA.

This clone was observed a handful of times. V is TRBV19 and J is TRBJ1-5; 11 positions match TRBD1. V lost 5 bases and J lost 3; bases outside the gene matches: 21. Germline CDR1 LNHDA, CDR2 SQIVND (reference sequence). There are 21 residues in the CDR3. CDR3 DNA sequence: TGTGCCAGTAGTTCTAGACACTCGGGACAGGGGGAGAGGGGCGCCAATCAGCCCCAGCATTTT. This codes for CASSSRHSGQGERGANQPQHF. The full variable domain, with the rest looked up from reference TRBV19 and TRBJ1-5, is DGGITQSPKYLFRKEGQNVTLSCEQNLNHDAMYWYRQDPGQGLRLIYYSQIVNDFQKGDIAEGYSVSREKKESFPLTVTSAQKNPTAFYLCASSSRHSGQGERGANQPQHFGDGTRLSIL.

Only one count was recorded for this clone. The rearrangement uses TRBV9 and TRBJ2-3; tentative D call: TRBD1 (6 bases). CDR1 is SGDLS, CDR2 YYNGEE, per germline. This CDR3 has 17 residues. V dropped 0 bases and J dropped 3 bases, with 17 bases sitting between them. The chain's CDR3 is CASSVGGHPPSTDTQYF. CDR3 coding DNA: TGTGCCAGCAGCGTAGGGGGACATCCACCGAGTACAGATACGCAGTATTTT.

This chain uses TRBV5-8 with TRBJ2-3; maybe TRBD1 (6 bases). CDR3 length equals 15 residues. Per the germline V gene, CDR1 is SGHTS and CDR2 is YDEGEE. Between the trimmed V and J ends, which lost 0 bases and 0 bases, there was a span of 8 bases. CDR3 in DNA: TGTGCCAGCAGCTTGGGACAGGTCAGCACAGATACGCAGTATTTT. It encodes CASSLGQVSTDTQYF.

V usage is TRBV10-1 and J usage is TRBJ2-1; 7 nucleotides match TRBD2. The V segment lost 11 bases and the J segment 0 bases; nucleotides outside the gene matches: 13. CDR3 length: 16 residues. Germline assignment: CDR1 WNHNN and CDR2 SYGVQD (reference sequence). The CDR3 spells CASPSGIPYSYNEQFF. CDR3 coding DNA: TGCGCCTCCCCCAGCGGGATACCTTACTCCTACAATGAGCAGTTCTTC.

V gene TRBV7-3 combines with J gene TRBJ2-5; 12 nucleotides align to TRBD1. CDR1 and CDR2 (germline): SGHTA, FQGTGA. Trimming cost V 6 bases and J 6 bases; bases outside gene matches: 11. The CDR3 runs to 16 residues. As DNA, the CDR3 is TGTGCCAGCAGTCCCTTTGGGACAGGGGGCGAGAAGACCCAGTACTTC. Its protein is CASSPFGTGGEKTQYF.

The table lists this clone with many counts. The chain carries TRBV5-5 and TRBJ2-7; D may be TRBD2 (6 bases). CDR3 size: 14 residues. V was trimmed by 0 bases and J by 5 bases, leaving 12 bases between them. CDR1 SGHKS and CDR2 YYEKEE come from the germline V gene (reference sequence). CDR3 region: CASSLVAGNDEQYF. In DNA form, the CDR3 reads TGTGCCAGCAGCTTGGTGGCGGGAAACGACGAGCAGTACTTC. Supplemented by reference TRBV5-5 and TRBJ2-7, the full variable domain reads DAGVTQSPTHLIKTRGQQVTLRCSPISGHKSVSWYQQVLGQGPQFIFQYYEKEERGRGNFPDRFSARQFPNYSSELNVNALLLGDSALYLCASSLVAGNDEQYFGPGTRLTVT.

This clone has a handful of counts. CDR3 DNA sequence: TGTGCCAGCAGCCATGCGGGGGGCTCCTACGAGCAGTACTTC. Translation: CASSHAGGSYEQYF. The chain combines TRBV28 with TRBJ2-7; 8 bases are a match to TRBD2. Germline assignment: CDR1 MDHEN and CDR2 SYDVKM. The CDR3 sequence is 14 residues long. J lost 0 bases, V lost 6 bases, and 4 bases had no gene match.

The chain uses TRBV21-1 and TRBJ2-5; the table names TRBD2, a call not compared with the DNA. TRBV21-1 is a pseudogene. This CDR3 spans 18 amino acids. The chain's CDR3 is CASSKGVEGRRVEETQYF. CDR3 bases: TGTGCCAGCAGCAAAGGGGTGGAAGGGCGGAGGGTAGAAGAGACCCAGTACTTC.

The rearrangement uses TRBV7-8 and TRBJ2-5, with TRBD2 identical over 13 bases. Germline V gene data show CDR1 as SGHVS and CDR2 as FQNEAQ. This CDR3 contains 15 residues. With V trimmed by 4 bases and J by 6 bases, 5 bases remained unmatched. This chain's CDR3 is CASSSLAGGPKTQYF. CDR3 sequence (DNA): TGTGCCAGCAGCTCACTAGCGGGAGGGCCAAAGACCCAGTACTTC.

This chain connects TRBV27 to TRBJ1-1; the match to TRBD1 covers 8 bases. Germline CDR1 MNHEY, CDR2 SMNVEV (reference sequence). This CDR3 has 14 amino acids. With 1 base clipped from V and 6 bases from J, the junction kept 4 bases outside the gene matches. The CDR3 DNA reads TGTGCCAGCAGTTTATACGCAGGGGGCGCTGAAGCTTTCTTT. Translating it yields CASSLYAGGAEAFF.

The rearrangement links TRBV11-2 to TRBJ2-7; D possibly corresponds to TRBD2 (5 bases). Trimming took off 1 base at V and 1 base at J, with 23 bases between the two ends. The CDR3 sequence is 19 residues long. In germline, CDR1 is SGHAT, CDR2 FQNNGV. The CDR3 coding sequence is TGTGCCAGCAGCTTAGTCGTGGCAAACATTCCGGGGATTTCCTACGAGCAGTACTTC. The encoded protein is CASSLVVANIPGISYEQYF.

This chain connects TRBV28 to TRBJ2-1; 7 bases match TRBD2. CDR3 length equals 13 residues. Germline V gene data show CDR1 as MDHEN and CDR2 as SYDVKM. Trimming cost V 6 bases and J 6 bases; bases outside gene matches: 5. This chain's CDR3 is CASRPSGPNEQFF. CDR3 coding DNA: TGTGCCAGCAGGCCTAGCGGTCCCAATGAGCAGTTCTTC.

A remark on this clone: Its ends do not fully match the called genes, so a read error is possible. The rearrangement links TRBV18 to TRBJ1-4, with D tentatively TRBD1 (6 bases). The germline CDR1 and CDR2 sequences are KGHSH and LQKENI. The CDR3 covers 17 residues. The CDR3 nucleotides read TGTGCCAGCTCCCCACCCTCTGGGGGGGGGCATGGTGAAAAACTGTTTTTT. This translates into CASSPPSGGGHGEKLFF.

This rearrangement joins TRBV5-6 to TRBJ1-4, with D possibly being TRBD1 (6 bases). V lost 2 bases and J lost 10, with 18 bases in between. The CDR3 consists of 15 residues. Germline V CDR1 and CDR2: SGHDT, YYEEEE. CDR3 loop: CASSLQGQTRAKLFF. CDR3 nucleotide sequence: TGTGCCAGCAGCTTACAGGGCCAGACGAGAGCAAAACTGTTTTTT.

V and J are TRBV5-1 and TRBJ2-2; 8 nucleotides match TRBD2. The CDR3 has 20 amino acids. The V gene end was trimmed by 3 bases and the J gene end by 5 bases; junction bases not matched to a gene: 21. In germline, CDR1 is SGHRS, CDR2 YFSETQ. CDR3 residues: CASSYGQSSGYTLGTGELFF. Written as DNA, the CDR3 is TGCGCCAGCAGCTACGGACAGTCTAGCGGGTACACCTTAGGGACCGGGGAGCTGTTTTTT.